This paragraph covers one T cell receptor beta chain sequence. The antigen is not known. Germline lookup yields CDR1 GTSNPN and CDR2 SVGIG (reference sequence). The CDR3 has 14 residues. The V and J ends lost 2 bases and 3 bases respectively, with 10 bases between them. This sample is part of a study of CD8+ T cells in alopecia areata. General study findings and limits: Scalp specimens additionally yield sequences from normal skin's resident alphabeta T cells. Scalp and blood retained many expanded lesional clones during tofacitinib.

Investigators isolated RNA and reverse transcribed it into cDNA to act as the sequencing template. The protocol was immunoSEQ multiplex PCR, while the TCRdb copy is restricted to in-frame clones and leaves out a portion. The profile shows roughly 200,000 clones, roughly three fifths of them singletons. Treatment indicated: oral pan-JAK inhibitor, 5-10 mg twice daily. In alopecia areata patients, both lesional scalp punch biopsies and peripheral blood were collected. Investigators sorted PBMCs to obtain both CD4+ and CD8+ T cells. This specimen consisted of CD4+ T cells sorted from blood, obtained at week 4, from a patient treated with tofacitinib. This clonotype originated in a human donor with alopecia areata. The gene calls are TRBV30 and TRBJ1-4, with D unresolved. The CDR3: CAWSQGSPNEKLFF. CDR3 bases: TGTGCCTGGAGTCAAGGGAGCCCTAATGAAAAACTGTTTTTT.